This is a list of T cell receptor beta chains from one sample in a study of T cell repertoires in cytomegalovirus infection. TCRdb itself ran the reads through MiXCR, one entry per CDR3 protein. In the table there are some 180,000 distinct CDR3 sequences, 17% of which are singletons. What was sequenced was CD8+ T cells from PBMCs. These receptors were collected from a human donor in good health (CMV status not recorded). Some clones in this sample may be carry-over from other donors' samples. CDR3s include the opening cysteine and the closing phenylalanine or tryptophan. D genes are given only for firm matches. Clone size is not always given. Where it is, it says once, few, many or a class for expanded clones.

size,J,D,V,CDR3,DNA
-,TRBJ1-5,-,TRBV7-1,CASSTASPSIHQPQHF,TGTGCCAGCAGCACAGCCTCTCCCTCCATCCATCAGCCCCAGCATTTT
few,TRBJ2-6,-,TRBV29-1,CSVDPVGLSGANVLTF,TGCAGCGTCGACCCTGTAGGGCTCTCTGGGGCCAACGTCCTGACTTTC
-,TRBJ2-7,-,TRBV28,CASSFEIATASYEQYF,TGTGCCAGCAGTTTCGAGATAGCGACAGCGTCCTACGAGCAGTACTTC
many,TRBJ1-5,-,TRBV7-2,CASSLDFVYSNQPQHF,TGTGCCAGCAGCTTAGATTTTGTTTATAGCAATCAGCCCCAGCATTTT
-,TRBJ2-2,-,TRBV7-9,CASSRRESNTGELFF,TGTGCCAGCAGCCGCCGGGAATCAAACACCGGGGAGCTGTTTTTT
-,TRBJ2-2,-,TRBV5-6,CASSFGPANTGELFF,TGTGCCAGCAGCTTCGGGCCAGCGAACACCGGGGAGCTGTTTTTT
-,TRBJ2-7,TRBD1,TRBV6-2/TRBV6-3,CASRRDSAYEQYF,TGTGCCAGCAGACGGGACAGCGCCTACGAGCAGTACTTC
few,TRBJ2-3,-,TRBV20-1,CSAKERGGDTQYF,TGCAGTGCCAAAGAACGGGGTGGTGATACGCAGTATTTT
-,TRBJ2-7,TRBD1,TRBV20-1,CSAYPLDRGPYEQYF,TGCAGTGCCTACCCCCTGGACAGGGGCCCCTACGAGCAGTACTTC
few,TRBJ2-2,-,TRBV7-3,CASSSGSGELFF,TGTGCCAGCAGCTCAGGGTCCGGGGAGCTGTTTTTT
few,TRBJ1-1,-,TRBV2,CASSEADAMNTEAFF,TGTGCCAGCAGTGAAGCGGATGCCATGAACACTGAAGCTTTCTTT
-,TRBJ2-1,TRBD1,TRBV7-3,CASSFTGGHEQFF,TGTGCCAGCAGCTTCACAGGGGGCCATGAGCAGTTCTTC
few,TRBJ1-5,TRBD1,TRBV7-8,CASSSGGRGNQPQHF,TGTGCCAGCAGCTCAGGGGGCAGGGGCAATCAGCCCCAGCATTTT
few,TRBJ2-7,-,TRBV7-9,CASSDGGNYEQYF,TGTGCCAGCAGCGATGGAGGAAACTACGAGCAGTACTTC
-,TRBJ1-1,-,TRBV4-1,CASSLTVGNTEAFF,TGCGCCAGCAGCCTTACCGTGGGGAACACTGAAGCTTTCTTT
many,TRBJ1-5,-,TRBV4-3,CASSQDSGENQPQHF,TGCGCCAGCAGCCAAGATTCGGGAGAAAATCAGCCCCAGCATTTT
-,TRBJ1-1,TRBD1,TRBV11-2,CASIQPTGENTEAFF,TGTGCCAGCATCCAACCGACAGGGGAGAACACTGAAGCTTTCTTT
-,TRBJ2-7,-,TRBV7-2,CASSFQGPEQYF,TGTGCCAGCAGCTTCCAGGGACCCGAGCAGTACTTC
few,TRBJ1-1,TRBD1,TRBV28,CASRTGINMNTEAFF,TGTGCCAGCAGGACAGGGATTAACATGAACACTGAAGCTTTCTTT
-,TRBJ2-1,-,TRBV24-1,CATSDLWGRSYNEQFF,TGTGCCACCAGTGATTTGTGGGGGCGCTCCTACAATGAGCAGTTCTTC
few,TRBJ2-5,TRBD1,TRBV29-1,CSAAGQGDQYF,TGCAGCGCTGCGGGACAGGGTGACCAGTACTTC
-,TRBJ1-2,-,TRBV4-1,CASSQDYTGNYGYTF,TGCGCCAGCAGCCAAGATTATACAGGGAACTATGGCTACACCTTC
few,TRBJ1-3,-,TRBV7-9,CASSLVETPGNTIYF,TGTGCCAGCAGCTTAGTTGAGACCCCGGGAAACACCATATATTTT
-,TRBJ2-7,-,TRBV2,CASRKTISYEQYF,TGTGCCAGCAGAAAGACGATCTCCTACGAGCAGTACTTC
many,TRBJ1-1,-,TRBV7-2,CASSLGTSTEAFF,TGTGCCAGCAGCTTAGGAACATCGACTGAAGCTTTCTTT
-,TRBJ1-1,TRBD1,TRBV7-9,CASSLGQGKDEAFF,TGTGCCAGCAGCTTGGGACAGGGTAAAGATGAAGCTTTCTTT
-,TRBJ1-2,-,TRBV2,CATPDGLGYTF,TGTGCCACACCGGACGGTCTTGGCTACACCTTC
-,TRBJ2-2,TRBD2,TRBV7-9,CASTPGVAGTGELFF,TGTGCCAGCACCCCCGGGGTAGCGGGGACCGGGGAGCTGTTTTTT
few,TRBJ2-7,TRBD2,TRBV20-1,CSARLAGVYEQYF,TGCAGTGCGAGACTAGCGGGGGTCTACGAGCAGTACTTC
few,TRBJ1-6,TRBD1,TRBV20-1,CSARGIDRGLNASPLHF,TGCAGTGCTAGAGGAATTGACAGGGGGTTAAATGCGTCACCCCTCCACTTT
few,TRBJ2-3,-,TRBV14,CASSEGRPDTQYF,TGTGCCAGCAGCGAGGGCCGGCCAGATACGCAGTATTTT
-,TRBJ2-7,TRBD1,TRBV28,CASSPRTGNLLREQYF,TGTGCCAGCAGTCCCAGGACAGGTAACCTTCTACGCGAGCAGTACTTC
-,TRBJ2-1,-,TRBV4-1,CASSQEFGRNNEQFF,TGCGCCAGCAGCCAAGAATTCGGCCGAAACAATGAGCAGTTCTTC
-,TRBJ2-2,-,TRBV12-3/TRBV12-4,CASSLNLPNTGELFF,TGTGCCAGCAGTTTGAACTTACCGAACACCGGGGAGCTGTTTTTT
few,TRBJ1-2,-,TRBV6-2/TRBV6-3,CASTHGGFNGYTF,TGTGCCAGCACCCACGGGGGCTTTAATGGCTACACCTTC
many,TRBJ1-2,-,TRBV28,CASSPLGDSDFNYGYTF,TGTGCCAGCAGTCCCCTGGGAGACAGCGACTTTAACTATGGCTACACCTTC
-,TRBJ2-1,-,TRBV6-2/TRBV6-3,CASSQNFGSYNEQFF,TGTGCCAGCAGTCAGAACTTTGGCTCCTACAATGAGCAGTTCTTC
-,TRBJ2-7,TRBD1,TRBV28,CASSQGRGLYEQYF,TGTGCCAGCAGCCAGGGCAGGGGGCTTTACGAGCAGTACTTC
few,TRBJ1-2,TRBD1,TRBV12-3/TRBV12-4,CASSTGQVVYGYTF,TGTGCCAGCAGTACAGGACAGGTGGTCTATGGCTACACCTTC
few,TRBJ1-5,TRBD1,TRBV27,CASNSGGPNQPQHF,TGTGCCAGCAACTCAGGGGGACCCAATCAGCCCCAGCATTTT
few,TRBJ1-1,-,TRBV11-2,CASRSSGVEAFF,TGTGCCAGCAGATCCTCAGGGGTTGAAGCTTTCTTT
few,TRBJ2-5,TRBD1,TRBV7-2,CASSLWDSIQETQYF,TGTGCCAGCAGCCTATGGGACAGCATACAAGAGACCCAGTACTTC
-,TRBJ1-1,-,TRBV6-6,CASSLSAGTTEAFF,TGTGCCAGCAGCCTTTCCGCAGGGACAACTGAAGCTTTCTTT
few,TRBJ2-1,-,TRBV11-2,CASSLDVRGSYNEQFF,TGTGCCAGCAGCTTAGACGTAAGGGGGTCCTACAATGAGCAGTTCTTC
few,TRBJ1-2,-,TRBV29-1,CSVEPRGTNYGYTF,TGCAGCGTTGAACCCCGGGGTACTAACTATGGCTACACCTTC
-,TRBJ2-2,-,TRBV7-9,CASSLPSRGRDTGELFF,TGTGCCAGCAGCTTACCATCCCGGGGACGCGATACCGGGGAGCTGTTTTTT